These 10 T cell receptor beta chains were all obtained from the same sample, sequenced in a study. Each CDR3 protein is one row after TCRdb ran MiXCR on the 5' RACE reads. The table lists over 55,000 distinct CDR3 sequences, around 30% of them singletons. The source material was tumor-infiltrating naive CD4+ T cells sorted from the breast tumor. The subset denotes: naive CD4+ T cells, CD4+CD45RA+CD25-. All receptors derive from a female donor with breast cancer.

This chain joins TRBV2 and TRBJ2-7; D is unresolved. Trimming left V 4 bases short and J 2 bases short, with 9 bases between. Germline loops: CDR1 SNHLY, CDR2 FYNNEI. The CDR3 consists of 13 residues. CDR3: CASSVLSAYEQYF. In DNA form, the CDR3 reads TGTGCCAGCAGTGTACTATCAGCCTACGAGCAGTACTTC.

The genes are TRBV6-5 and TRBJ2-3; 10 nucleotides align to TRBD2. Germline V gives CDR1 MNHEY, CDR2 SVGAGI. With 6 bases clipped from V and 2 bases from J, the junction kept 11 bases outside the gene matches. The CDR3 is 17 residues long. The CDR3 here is CASSPTSGMVSTDTQYF. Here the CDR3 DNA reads TGTGCCAGCAGCCCCACTAGCGGGATGGTCTCCACAGATACGCAGTATTTT.

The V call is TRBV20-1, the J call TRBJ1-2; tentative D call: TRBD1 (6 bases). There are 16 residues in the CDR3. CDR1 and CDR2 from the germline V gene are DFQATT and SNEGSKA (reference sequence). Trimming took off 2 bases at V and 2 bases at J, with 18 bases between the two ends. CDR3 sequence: CSARPGWDTLNYGYTF. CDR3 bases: TGCAGTGCTAGACCGGGCTGGGACACATTGAACTATGGCTACACCTTC.

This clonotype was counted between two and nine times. The CDR3 coding sequence is TGCGCCAGCACCCCGGGCGAACACATGAACACTGAAGCTTTCTTT. Its protein product is CASTPGEHMNTEAFF. This chain connects TRBV5-1 to TRBJ1-1; D remains ambiguous. Trimming stripped 6 bases from V and 0 bases from J, with 15 bases between. The CDR3 has 15 residues. The germline CDR1 and CDR2 sequences are SGHRS and YFSETQ.

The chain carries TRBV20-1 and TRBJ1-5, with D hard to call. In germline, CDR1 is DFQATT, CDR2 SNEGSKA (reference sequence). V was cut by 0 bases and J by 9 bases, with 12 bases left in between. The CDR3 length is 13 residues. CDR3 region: CSARDISGRPQHF. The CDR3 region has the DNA TGCAGTGCTAGAGATATATCGGGGAGGCCCCAGCATTTT.

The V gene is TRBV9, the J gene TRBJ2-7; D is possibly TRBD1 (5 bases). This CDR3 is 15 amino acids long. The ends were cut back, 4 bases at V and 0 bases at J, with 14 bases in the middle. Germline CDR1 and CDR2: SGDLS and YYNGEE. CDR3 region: CASSLGTQGSYEQYF. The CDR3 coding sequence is TGTGCCAGCAGCCTAGGAACGCAGGGCTCCTACGAGCAGTACTTC.

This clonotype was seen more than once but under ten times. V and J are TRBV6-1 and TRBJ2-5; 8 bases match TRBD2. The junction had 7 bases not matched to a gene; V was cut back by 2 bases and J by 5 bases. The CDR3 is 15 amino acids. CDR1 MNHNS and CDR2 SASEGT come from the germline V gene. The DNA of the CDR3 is TGTGCCAGCAGTGAATCCCCTTCGGGGGGGGAGACCCAGTACTTC. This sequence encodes CASSESPSGGETQYF.

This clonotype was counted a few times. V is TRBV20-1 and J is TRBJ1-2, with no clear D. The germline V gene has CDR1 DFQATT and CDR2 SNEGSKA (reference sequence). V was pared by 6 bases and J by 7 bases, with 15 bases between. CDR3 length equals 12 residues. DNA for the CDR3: TGCAGTGCCCTCCAGGCGTCGGTTGGCTACACCTTC. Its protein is CSALQASVGYTF.

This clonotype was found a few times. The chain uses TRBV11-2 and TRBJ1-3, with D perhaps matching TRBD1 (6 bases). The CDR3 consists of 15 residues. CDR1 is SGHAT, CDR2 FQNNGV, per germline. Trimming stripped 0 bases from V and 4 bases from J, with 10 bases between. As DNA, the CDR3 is TGTGCCAGCAGCTTAGACGGGGGCCCCGGAAACACCATATATTTT. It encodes CASSLDGGPGNTIYF.

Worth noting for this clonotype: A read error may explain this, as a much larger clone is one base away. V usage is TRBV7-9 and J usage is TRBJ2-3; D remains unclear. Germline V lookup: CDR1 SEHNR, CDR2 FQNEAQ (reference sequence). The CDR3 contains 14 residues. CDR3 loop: CTSSRAHPTDTQYF. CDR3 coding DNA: TGTACCAGCAGCCGAGCCCACCCCACAGATACGCAGTATTTT.